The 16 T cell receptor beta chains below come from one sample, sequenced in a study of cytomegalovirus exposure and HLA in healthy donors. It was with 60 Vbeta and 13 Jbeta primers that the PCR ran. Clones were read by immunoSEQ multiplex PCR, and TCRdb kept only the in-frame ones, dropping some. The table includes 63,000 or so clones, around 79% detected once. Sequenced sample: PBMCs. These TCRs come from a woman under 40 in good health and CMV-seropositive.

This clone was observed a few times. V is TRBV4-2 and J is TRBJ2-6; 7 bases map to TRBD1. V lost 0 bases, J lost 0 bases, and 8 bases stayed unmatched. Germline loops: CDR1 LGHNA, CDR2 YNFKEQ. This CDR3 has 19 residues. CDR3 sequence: CASSQDLTGIGSGANVLTF. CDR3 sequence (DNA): TGTGCCAGCAGCCAAGATCTGACAGGGATTGGCTCTGGGGCCAACGTCCTGACTTTC.

CDR3 in DNA: TGTGCCAGTAGTTCGGGACAGGGGGCCTTCGGCTACACCTTC. Its translation is CASSSGQGAFGYTF. The chain has TRBV19 and TRBJ1-2, with 12 nucleotides matching TRBD1. Germline trimming cut 5 bases from V and 8 bases from J; bases unmatched to any gene: 6. This CDR3 is built from 14 residues. Germline-derived CDR1 and CDR2 are LNHDA and SQIVND (reference sequence). Filled out from reference TRBV19 and TRBJ1-2, the complete variable domain reads DGGITQSPKYLFRKEGQNVTLSCEQNLNHDAMYWYRQDPGQGLRLIYYSQIVNDFQKGDIAEGYSVSREKKESFPLTVTSAQKNPTAFYLCASSSGQGAFGYTFGSGTRLTVV.

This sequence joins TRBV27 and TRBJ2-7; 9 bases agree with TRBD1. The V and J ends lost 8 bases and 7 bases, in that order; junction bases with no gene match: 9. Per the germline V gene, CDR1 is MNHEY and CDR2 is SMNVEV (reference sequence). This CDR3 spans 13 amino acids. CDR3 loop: CASAGQGWREQYF. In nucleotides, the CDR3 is TGTGCCAGCGCTGGACAGGGGTGGAGGGAGCAGTACTTC.

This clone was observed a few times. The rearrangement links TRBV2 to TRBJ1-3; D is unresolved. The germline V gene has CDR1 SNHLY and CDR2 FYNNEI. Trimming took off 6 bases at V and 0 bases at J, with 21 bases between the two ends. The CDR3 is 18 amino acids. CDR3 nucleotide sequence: TGTGCCAGCAGGGGGTGGACTTTGGGGAGGAGCTCTGGAAACACCATATATTTT. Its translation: CASRGWTLGRSSGNTIYF.

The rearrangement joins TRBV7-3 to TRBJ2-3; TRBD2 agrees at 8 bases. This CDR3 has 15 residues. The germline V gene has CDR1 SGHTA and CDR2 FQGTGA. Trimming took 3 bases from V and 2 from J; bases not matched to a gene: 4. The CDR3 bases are TGTGCCAGCAGCTTGTCGGGAGGGATCACAGATACGCAGTATTTT. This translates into CASSLSGGITDTQYF.

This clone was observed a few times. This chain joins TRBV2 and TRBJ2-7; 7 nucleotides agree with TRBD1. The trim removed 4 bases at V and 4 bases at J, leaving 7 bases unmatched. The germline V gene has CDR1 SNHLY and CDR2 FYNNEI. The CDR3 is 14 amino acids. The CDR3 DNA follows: TGTGCCAGCAGTGTGGAACAGGGGAGATACGAGCAGTACTTC. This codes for CASSVEQGRYEQYF. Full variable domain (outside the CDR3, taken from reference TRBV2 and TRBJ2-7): EPEVTQTPSHQVTQMGQEVILRCVPISNHLYFYWYRQILGQKVEFLVSFYNNEISEKSEIFDDQFSVERPDGSNFTLKIRSTKLEDSAMYFCASSVEQGRYEQYFGPGTRLTVT.

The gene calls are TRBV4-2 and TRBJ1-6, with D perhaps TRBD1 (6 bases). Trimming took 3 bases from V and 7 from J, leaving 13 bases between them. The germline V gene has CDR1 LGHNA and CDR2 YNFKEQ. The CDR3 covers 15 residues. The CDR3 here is CASSQAWDTNSPLHF. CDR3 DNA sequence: TGTGCCAGCAGCCAGGCTTGGGACACGAATTCACCCCTCCACTTT.

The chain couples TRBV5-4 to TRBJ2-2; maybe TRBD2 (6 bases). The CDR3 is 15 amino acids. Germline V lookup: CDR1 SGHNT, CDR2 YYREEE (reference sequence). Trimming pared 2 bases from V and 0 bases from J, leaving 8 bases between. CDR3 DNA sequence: TGTGCCAGCAGCTTAGCGGGCCCGAACACCGGGGAGCTGTTTTTT. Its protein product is CASSLAGPNTGELFF.

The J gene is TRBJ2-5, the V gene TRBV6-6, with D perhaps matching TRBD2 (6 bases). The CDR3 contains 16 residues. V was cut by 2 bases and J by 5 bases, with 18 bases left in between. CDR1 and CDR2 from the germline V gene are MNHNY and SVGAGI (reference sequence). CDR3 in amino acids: CASSYVSGGVLETQYF. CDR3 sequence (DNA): TGTGCCAGCAGTTACGTTTCCGGGGGTGTATTGGAGACCCAGTACTTC.

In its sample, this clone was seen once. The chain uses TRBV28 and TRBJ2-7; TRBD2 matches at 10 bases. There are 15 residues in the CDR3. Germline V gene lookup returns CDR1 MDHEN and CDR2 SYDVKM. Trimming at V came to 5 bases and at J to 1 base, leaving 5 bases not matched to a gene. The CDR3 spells CASSTGLASSYEQYF. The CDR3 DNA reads TGTGCCAGCAGTACGGGACTAGCGTCATCCTACGAGCAGTACTTC.

CDR3 nucleotide sequence: TGCAGCGTTGAAGGTGAAGACAGGGGGCGGCGGCAGTACTTC. Translated: CSVEGEDRGRRQYF. This rearrangement joins TRBV29-1 to TRBJ2-5; 10 bases map to TRBD1. CDR1 and CDR2 (germline): SQVTM, ANQGSEA. The CDR3 spans 14 residues. V was clipped by 1 base and J by 11 bases; unmatched bases: 10.

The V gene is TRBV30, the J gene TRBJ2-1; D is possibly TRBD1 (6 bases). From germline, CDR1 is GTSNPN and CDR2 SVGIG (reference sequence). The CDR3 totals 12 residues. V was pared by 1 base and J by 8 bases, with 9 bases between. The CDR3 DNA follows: TGTGCCTGGAGTGCTGGGGGCTATGAGCAGTTCTTC. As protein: CAWSAGGYEQFF.

The DNA for the CDR3 is TGTGCCAGCAGCTTGGGGGGAGGCACTAGCACAGATACGCAGTATTTT. Translated, it gives CASSLGGGTSTDTQYF. V gene TRBV5-4 combines with J gene TRBJ2-3; D may be TRBD2 (6 bases). V was shortened by 0 bases and J by 0 bases, with 11 bases between the two germline ends. The length of the CDR3 is 16 residues. Germline-derived CDR1 and CDR2 are SGHNT and YYREEE (reference sequence).

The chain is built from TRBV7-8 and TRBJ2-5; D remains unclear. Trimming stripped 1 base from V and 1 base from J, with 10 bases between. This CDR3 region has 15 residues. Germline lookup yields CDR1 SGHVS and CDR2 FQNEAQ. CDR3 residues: CASSLGRPLQETQYF. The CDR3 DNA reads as TGTGCCAGCAGCTTAGGGCGGCCCCTCCAAGAGACCCAGTACTTC.

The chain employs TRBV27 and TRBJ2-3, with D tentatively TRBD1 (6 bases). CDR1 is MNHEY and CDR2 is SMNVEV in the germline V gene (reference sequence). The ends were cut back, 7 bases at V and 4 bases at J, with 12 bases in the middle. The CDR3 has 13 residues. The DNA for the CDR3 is TGTGCCAGCAAACAGGGCTCCGCAGATACGCAGTATTTT. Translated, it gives CASKQGSADTQYF.

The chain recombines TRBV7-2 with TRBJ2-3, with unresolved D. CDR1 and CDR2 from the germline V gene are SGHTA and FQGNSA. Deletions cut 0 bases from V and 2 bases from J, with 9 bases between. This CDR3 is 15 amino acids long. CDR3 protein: CASSLAPRITDTQYF. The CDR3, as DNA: TGTGCCAGCAGCTTAGCCCCGCGTATCACAGATACGCAGTATTTT.